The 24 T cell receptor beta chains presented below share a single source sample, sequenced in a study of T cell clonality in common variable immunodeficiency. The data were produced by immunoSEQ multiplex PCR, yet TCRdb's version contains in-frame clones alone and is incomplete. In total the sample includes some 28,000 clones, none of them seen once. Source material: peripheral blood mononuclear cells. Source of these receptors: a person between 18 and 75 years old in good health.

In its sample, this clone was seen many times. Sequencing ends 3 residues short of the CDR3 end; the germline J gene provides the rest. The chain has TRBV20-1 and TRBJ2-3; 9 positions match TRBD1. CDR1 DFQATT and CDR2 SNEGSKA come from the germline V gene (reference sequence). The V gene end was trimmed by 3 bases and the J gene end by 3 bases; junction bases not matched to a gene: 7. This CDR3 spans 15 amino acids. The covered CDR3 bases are TGCAGTGCTAGGACGGGACAGGGACGTACAGATACG. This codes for CSARTGQGRTDT. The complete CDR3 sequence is CSARTGQGRTDTQYF.

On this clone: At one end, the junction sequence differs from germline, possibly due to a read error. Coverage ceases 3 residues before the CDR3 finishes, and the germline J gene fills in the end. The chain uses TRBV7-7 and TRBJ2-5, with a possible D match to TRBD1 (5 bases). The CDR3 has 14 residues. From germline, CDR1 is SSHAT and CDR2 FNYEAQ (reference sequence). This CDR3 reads CASSPRVLGETQYF. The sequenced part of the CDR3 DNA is TGTGCTAGCAGCCCCAGGGTTCTGGGGGAGACC. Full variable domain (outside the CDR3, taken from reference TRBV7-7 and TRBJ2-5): GAGVSQSPRYKVTKRGQDVTLRCDPISSHATLYWYQQALGQGPEFLTYFNYEAQPDKSGLPSDRFSAERPEGSISTLTIQRTEQRDSAMYRCASSPRVLGETQYFGPGTRLLVL.

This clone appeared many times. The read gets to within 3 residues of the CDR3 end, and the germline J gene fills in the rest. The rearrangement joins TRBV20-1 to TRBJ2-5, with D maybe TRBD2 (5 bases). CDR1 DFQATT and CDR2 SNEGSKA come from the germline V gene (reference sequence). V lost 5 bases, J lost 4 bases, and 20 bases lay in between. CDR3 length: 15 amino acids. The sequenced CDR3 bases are TGCAGTGCTGAGCCGGGGAAAACAGCGTCAGAGACC. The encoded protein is CSAEPGKTASET. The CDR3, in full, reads CSAEPGKTASETQYF.

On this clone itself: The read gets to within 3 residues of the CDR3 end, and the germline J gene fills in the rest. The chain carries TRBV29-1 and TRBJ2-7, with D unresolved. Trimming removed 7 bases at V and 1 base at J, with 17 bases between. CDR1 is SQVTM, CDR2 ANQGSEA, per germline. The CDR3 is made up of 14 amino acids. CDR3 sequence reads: CSAILTFPSYEQYF. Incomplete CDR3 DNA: TGCAGCGCGATTCTGACTTTTCCGTCCTACGAG.

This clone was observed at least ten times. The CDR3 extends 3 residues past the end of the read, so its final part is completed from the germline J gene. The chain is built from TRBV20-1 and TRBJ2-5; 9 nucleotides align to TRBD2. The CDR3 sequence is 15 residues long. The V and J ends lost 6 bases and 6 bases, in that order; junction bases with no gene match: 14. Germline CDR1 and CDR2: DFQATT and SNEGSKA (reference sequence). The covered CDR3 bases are TGCAGTGCCTCCCGACTAGCGGAGTTTGGAAAGACC. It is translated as CSASRLAEFGKT. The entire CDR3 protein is CSASRLAEFGKTQYF.

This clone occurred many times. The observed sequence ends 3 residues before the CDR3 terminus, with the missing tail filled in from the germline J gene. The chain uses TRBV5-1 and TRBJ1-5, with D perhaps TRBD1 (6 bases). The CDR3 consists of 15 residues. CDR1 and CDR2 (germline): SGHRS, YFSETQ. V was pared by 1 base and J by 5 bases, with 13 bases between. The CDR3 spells CASSLSPAGDQPQHF. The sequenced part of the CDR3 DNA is TGCGCCAGCAGCTTGTCCCCGGCAGGGGATCAGCCC. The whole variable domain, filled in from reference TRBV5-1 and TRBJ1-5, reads KAGVTQTPRYLIKTRGQQVTLSCSPISGHRSVSWYQQTPGQGLQFLFEYFSETQRNKGNFPGRFSGRQFSNSRSEMNVSTLELGDSALYLCASSLSPAGDQPQHFGDGTRLSIL.

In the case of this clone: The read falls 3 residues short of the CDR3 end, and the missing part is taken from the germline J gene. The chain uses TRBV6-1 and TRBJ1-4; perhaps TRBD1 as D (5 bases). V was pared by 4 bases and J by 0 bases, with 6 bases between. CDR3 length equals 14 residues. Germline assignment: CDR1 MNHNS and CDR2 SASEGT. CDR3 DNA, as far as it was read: TGTGCCAGCAGTGCGGGGGCAACTAATGAAAAA. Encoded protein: CASSAGATNEK. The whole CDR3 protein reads CASSAGATNEKLFF.

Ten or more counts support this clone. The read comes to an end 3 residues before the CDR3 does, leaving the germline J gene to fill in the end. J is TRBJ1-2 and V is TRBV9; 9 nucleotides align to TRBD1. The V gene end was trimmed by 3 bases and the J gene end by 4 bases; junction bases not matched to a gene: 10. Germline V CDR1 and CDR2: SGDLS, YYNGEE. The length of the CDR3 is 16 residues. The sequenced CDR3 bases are TGTGCCAGCAGCGCTGACCCGGACAGGGGATCCTATGGC. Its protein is CASSADPDRGSYG. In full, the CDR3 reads CASSADPDRGSYGYTF.

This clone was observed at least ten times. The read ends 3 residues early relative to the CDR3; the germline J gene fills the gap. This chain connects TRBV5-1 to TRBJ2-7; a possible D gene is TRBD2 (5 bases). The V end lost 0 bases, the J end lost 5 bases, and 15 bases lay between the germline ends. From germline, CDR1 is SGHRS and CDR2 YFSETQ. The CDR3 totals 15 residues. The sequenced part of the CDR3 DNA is TGCGCCAGCAGCTTGGCCAAGGCTAGCCAAGACGAG. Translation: CASSLAKASQDE. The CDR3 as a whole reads CASSLAKASQDEQYF.

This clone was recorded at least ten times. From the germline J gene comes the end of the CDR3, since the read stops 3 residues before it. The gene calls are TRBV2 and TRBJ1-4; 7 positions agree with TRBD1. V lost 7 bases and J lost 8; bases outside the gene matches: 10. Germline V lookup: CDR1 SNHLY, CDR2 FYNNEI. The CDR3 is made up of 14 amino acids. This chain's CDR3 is CASTKGDSSEKLFF. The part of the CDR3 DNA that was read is TGTGCCAGCACCAAAGGGGACAGCTCCGAAAAA.

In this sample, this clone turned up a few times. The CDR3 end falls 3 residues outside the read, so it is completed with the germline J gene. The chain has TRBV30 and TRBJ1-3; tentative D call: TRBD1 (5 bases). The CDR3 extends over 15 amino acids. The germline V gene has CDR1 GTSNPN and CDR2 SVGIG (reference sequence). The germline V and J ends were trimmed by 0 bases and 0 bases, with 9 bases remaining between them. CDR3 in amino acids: CAWSVFGHSGNTIYF. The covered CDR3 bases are TGTGCCTGGAGTGTATTCGGACACTCTGGAAACACC.

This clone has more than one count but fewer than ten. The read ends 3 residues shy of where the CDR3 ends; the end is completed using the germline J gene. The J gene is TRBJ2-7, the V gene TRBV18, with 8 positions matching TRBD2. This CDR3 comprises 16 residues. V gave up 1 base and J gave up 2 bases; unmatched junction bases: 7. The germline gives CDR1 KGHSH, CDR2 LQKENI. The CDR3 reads CASSPRQLAEPYEQYF. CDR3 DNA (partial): TGTGCCAGCTCACCACGACAACTAGCGGAGCCCTACGAG. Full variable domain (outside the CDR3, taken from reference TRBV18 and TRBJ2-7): NAGVMQNPRHLVRRRGQEARLRCSPMKGHSHVYWYRQLPEEGLKFMVYLQKENIIDESGMPKERFSAEFPKEGPSILRIQQVVRGDSAAYFCASSPRQLAEPYEQYFGPGTRLTVT.

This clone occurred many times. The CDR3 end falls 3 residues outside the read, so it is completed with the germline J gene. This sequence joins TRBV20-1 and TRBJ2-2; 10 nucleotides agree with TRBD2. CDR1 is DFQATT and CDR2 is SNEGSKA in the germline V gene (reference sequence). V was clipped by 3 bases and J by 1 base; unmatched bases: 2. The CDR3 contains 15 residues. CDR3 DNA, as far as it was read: TGCAGTGCTAGTAGCGGGGGGCAGAACACCGGGGAG. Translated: CSASSGGQNTGE. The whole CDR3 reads CSASSGGQNTGELFF.

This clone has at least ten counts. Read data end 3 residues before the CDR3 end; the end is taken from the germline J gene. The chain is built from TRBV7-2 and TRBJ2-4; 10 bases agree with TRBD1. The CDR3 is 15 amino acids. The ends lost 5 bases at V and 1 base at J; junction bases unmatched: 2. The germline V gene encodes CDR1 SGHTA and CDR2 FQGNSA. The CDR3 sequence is CASSRQGAAKNIQYF. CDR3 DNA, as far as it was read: TGTGCCAGCAGCCGACAGGGGGCCGCCAAAAACATT.

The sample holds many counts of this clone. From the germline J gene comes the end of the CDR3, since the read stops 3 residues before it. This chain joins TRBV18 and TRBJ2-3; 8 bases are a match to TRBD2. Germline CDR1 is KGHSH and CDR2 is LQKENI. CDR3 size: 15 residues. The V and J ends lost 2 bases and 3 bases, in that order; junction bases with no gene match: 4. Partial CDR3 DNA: TGTGCCAGCTCACCATCGGGGGGGTGGACAGATACG. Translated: CASSPSGGWTDT. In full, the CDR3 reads CASSPSGGWTDTQYF.

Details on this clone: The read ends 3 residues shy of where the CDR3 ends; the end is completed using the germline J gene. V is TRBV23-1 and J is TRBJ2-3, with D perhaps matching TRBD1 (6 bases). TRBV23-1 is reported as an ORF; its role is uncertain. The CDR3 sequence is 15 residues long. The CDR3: CASSSGHMSQETQYF. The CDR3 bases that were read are TGCGCCAGCAGTTCGGGACACATGTCACAAGAGACG.

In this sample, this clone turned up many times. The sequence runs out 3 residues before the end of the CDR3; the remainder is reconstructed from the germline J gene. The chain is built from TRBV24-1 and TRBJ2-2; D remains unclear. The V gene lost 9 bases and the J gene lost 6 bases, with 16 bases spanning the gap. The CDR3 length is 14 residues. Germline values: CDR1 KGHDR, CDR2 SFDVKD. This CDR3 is CATRLVARAGELFF. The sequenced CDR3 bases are TGTGCCACCCGTCTAGTAGCCAGAGCCGGGGAG.

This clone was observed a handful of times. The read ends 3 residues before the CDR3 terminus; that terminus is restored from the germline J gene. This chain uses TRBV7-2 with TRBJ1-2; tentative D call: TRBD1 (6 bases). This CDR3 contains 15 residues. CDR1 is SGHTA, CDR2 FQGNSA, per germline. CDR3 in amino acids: CASSFYRGGTNDYTF. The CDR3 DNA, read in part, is TGTGCCAGCAGCTTTTACCGGGGGGGCACGAATGAC.

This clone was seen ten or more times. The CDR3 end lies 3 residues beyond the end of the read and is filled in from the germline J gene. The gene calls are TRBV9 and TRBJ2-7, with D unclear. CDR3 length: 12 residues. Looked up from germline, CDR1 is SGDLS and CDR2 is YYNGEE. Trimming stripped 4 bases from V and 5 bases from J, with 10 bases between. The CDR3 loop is CASSSSRNEQYF. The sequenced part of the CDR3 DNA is TGTGCCAGCAGCTCCTCCAGGAACGAG. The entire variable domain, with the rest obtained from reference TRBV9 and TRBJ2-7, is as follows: DSGVTQTPKHLITATGQRVTLRCSPRSGDLSVYWYQQSLDQGLQFLIQYYNGEERAKGNILERFSAQQFPDLHSELNLSSLELGDSALYFCASSSSRNEQYFGPGTRLTVT.

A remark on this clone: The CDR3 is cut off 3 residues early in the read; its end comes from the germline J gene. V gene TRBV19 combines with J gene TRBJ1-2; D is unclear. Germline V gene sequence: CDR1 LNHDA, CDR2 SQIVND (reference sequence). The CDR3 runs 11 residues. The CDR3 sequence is CASKRTGGYTF. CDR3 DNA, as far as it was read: TGTGCCAGCAAGAGGACGGGGGGC.

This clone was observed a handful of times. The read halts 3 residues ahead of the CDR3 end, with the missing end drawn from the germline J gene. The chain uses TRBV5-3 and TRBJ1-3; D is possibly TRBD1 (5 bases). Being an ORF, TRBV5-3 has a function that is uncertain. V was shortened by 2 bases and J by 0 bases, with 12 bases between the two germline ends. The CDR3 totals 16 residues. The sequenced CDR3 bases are TGTGCCAGAAGCTTAGAGACAGCGACCTCTGGAAACACC. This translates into CARSLETATSGNT. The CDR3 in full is CARSLETATSGNTIYF.

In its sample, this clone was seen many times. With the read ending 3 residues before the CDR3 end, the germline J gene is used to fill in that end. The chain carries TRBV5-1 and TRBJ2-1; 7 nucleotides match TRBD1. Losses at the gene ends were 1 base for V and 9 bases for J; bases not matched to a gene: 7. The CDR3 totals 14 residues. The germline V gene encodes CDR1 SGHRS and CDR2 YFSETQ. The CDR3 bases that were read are TGCGCCAGCAGCTTGCCAGGGGGTTCCAGTGAG. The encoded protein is CASSLPGGSSE. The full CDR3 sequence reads CASSLPGGSSEQFF.

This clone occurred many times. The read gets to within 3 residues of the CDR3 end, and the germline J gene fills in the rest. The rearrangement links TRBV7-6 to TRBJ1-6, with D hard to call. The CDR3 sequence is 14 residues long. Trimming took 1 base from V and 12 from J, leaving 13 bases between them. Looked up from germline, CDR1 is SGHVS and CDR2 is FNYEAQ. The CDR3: CASSLEGGRRPLHF. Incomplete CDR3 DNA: TGTGCCAGCAGCTTAGAGGGTGGCCGGCGACCC.

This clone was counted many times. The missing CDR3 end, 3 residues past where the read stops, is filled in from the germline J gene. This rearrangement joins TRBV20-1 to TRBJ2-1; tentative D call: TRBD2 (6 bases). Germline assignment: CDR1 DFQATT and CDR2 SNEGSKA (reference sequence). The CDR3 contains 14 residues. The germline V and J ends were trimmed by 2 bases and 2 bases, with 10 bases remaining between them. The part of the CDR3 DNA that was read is TGCAGTGCTAGACGCCGCGGGACCTACAATGAG. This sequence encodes CSARRRGTYNE. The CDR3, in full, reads CSARRRGTYNEQFF.